The present T cell receptor (beta chain) was sequenced within a study of control samples from healthy donors and cancer patients. Clones were read by immunoSEQ multiplex PCR, and TCRdb kept only the in-frame ones, dropping some. The sample lists roughly 120,000 clones, around 89% occurring once. Trimming removed 3 bases at V and 1 base at J, with 12 bases between. This CDR3 contains 15 residues. Germline V CDR1 and CDR2: MGHRA, YSYEKL. The chain carries TRBV4-1 and TRBJ1-1, with D perhaps matching TRBD1 (6 bases). Specimen: blood. This clonotype was sampled from a man between 50 and 59 years old in good health. The CDR3 sequence: CASSQSGAGNTEAFF. The CDR3 DNA reads as TGCGCCAGCAGCCAGTCAGGGGCGGGGAACACTGAAGCTTTCTTT.